The 28 T cell receptor beta chains below were found in one sample sequenced in a study of CD8+ T cells in alopecia areata. The treatment is: oral pan-JAK inhibitor, 5-10 mg twice daily. Collection of lesional scalp punch biopsies and peripheral blood was performed in alopecia areata patients. Sequencing relied on a cDNA template that was reverse transcribed from extracted RNA. Generated by immunoSEQ multiplex PCR, the TCRdb table keeps only in-frame clones and is missing some. The sample has fewer than 4,500 clones, 70% to 85% seen once. This specimen consisted of skin, obtained at week 24, from a patient treated with tofacitinib. The receptors originated from a human donor with alopecia areata.

This chain connects TRBV7-2 to TRBJ1-6; D gene uncertain. The CDR3 extends over 12 amino acids. V was shortened by 5 bases and J by 9 bases, with 8 bases between the two germline ends. Germline V gene sequence: CDR1 SGHTA, CDR2 FQGNSA. The CDR3 nucleotides read TGTGCCAGCAGCCGGCCCGTTTCACCCCTCCACTTT. Its protein is CASSRPVSPLHF.

V and J are TRBV5-1 and TRBJ1-1; possible D gene TRBD1, 5 bases. The CDR3 extends over 14 amino acids. Germline CDR1 is SGHRS and CDR2 is YFSETQ. Trimming took off 1 base at V and 4 bases at J, with 11 bases between the two ends. The CDR3 DNA reads TGCGCCAGCAGCTTGTACCGGGGCGGCACTGAAGCTTTCTTT. This translates into CASSLYRGGTEAFF.

This clone has more than one count but fewer than ten. The chain employs TRBV2 and TRBJ2-1; D may be TRBD1 or TRBD2 (5 bases each). The CDR3 runs 13 residues. Trimming stripped 5 bases from V and 10 bases from J, with 15 bases between. Per the germline V gene, CDR1 is SNHLY and CDR2 is FYNNEI. The CDR3 DNA reads TGTGCCAGCAGTCATCCGGGACCCGCCGAGCAGTTCTTC. The encoded protein is CASSHPGPAEQFF.

The chain combines TRBV7-8 with TRBJ2-5; D is ambiguous. The J call may not be correct, given that the DNA end is closer to TRBJ2-7. CDR1 and CDR2 from the germline V gene are SGHVS and FQNEAQ. The CDR3 has 13 amino acids. In DNA, the CDR3 is TGTGCCAGCAGCTTTGTAAGTCCTTACGAGCAGTACTTC. As protein: CASSFVSPYEQYF.

V is TRBV4-1 and J is TRBJ1-2; D is undetermined. This CDR3 region has 13 residues. The germline gives CDR1 MGHRA, CDR2 YSYEKL. The ends were cut back, 1 base at V and 11 bases at J, with 14 bases in the middle. The CDR3 bases are TGCGCCAGCAGCCAAGTGTCTGCGGGGTGGTACACCTTC. Its protein is CASSQVSAGWYTF.

The chain is built from TRBV5-1 and TRBJ1-1; tentative D call: TRBD1 (5 bases). V lost 1 base, J lost 3 bases, and 10 bases lay in between. CDR1 is SGHRS and CDR2 is YFSETQ in the germline V gene. This CDR3 has 14 residues. CDR3 amino acids: CASSLYRGDTEAFF. The CDR3 nucleotides read TGCGCCAGCAGCTTGTACCGGGGCGACACTGAAGCTTTCTTT.

The CDR3: CASSDGPLDEKLFF. Here the CDR3 DNA reads TGTGCCAGCAGCGACGGGCCCTTGGATGAAAAACTGTTTTTT. The chain carries TRBV25-1 and TRBJ1-4; D is unresolved. The germline V and J ends were trimmed by 6 bases and 6 bases, with 14 bases remaining between them. Per the germline V gene, CDR1 is MGHDK and CDR2 is SYGVNS. The CDR3 covers 14 residues.

This clone was found once. The CDR3 reads CATGHGAHAGANVLTF. The CDR3 bases are TGTGCCACGGGTCATGGGGCGCACGCTGGGGCCAACGTCCTGACTTTC. The chain joins TRBV15 to TRBJ2-6, with a tentative D call TRBD1 (5 bases). Trimming removed 9 bases at V and 2 bases at J, with 17 bases between. The length of the CDR3 is 16 residues. The V gene's germline CDR1 is LNHNV and CDR2 YYDKDF (reference sequence). Filled out from reference TRBV15 and TRBJ2-6, the complete variable domain reads DAMVIQNPRYQVTQFGKPVTLSCSQTLNHNVMYWYQQKSSQAPKLLFHYYDKDFNNEADTPDNFQSRRPNTSFCFLDIRSPGLGDTAMYLCATGHGAHAGANVLTFGAGSRLTVL.

This sequence joins TRBV11-2 and TRBJ2-1, with 9 bases that match TRBD1. This CDR3 is 15 amino acids long. V lost 3 bases and J lost 8; bases outside the gene matches: 8. Germline loops: CDR1 SGHAT, CDR2 FQNNGV. The CDR3 DNA follows: TGTGCCAGCAGCTTCCGGGACAGGGCACGCGATGAGCAGTTCTTC. Its translation: CASSFRDRARDEQFF. Supplemented by reference TRBV11-2 and TRBJ2-1, the full variable domain reads EAGVAQSPRYKIIEKRQSVAFWCNPISGHATLYWYQQILGQGPKLLIQFQNNGVVDDSQLPKDRFSAERLKGVDSTLKIQPAKLEDSAVYLCASSFRDRARDEQFFGPGTRLTVL.

This chain joins TRBV7-9 and TRBJ1-2; the D is unclear. The germline gives CDR1 SEHNR, CDR2 FQNEAQ (reference sequence). This CDR3 spans 15 amino acids. Trimming pared 0 bases from V and 0 bases from J, leaving 8 bases between. CDR3 loop: CASSLAQDANYGYTF. The CDR3 DNA is TGTGCCAGCAGCTTAGCTCAGGATGCTAACTATGGCTACACCTTC.

This chain uses TRBV7-8 with TRBJ2-7, with D possibly being TRBD1 (6 bases). This CDR3 comprises 12 residues. Germline-derived CDR1 and CDR2 are SGHVS and FQNEAQ. Trimming removed 2 bases from V and 4 bases from J, with 6 bases in between. The CDR3: CASSLQGYEQYF. The DNA of the CDR3 is TGTGCCAGCAGCTTACAGGGGTACGAGCAGTACTTC.

V and J are TRBV7-6 and TRBJ1-1, with D possibly TRBD1 on 6 matching bases. V lost 1 base to trimming and J lost 0 bases, with 12 bases between them. Germline-derived CDR1 and CDR2 are SGHVS and FNYEAQ. This CDR3 region has 16 residues. CDR3 sequence (DNA): TGTGCCAGCAGCTTAGAGACAGGACTCATGAACACTGAAGCTTTCTTT. This gives the protein CASSLETGLMNTEAFF.

This chain joins TRBV7-2 and TRBJ1-1; D call uncertain. Germline V lookup: CDR1 SGHTA, CDR2 FQGNSA. The ends were cut back, 3 bases at V and 3 bases at J, with 11 bases in the middle. There are 14 residues in the CDR3. CDR3 DNA: TGTGCCAGCAGCTTTATTCCTGGGGACACTGAAGCTTTCTTT. It is translated as CASSFIPGDTEAFF.

The CDR3: CASSMTGGWLGTEAFF. The DNA of the CDR3 is TGTGCCAGCAGTATGACAGGGGGCTGGCTGGGCACTGAAGCTTTCTTT. This chain joins TRBV27 and TRBJ1-1, with 10 nucleotides matching TRBD1. The germline V gene has CDR1 MNHEY and CDR2 SMNVEV (reference sequence). V shed 5 bases and J 4 bases; nucleotides not matched to a gene: 10. The CDR3 totals 16 residues.

Comments on this clone: At the DNA level, this CDR3 is encoded by other sequences in the same sample as well. CDR3: CASSIGGSYGYTF. The CDR3, as DNA: TGTGCCAGTAGTATCGGAGGCTCCTATGGCTACACCTTC. The chain carries TRBV19 and TRBJ1-2; D gene ambiguous. With 3 bases removed from V and 4 bases from J, the gap between germline ends came to 9 bases. This CDR3 contains 13 residues. Per germline, CDR1 LNHDA and CDR2 SQIVND (reference sequence).

The chain recombines TRBV6-6 with TRBJ2-7, with a possible D match to TRBD1 (6 bases). V lost 3 bases and J lost 2, with 14 bases in between. CDR1 and CDR2 (germline): MNHNY, SVGAGI (reference sequence). The CDR3 spans 15 residues. CDR3 protein: CASSYGRGSPYEQYF. CDR3 bases: TGTGCCAGCAGTTATGGCAGGGGTTCTCCCTACGAGCAGTACTTC.

The chain combines TRBV4-3 with TRBJ1-4; D unresolved. The CDR3 covers 16 residues. V lost 3 bases to trimming and J lost 8 bases, with 19 bases between them. The germline V gene has CDR1 LGHNA and CDR2 YSLEER. In DNA form, the CDR3 reads TGCGCCAGCAGCCAGGACGAAAGACGTCGACACGAAAAACTGTTTTTT. The encoded protein is CASSQDERRRHEKLFF.

This sequence joins TRBV2 and TRBJ2-3, with TRBD1 matching 9 bases. Germline V gene data show CDR1 as SNHLY and CDR2 as FYNNEI. Trimming removed 2 bases from V and 3 bases from J; junction bases left unmatched: 15. There are 19 residues in the CDR3. CDR3 nucleotides: TGTGCCAGCAGTGAATTTCGATTGTCGGGACAGGGTTTAACAGATACGCAGTATTTT. Its translation: CASSEFRLSGQGLTDTQYF. Full variable domain (remainder filled in from reference TRBV2 and TRBJ2-3): EPEVTQTPSHQVTQMGQEVILRCVPISNHLYFYWYRQILGQKVEFLVSFYNNEISEKSEIFDDQFSVERPDGSNFTLKIRSTKLEDSAMYFCASSEFRLSGQGLTDTQYFGPGTRLTVL.

The J gene is TRBJ2-2, the V gene TRBV6-1; D possibly corresponds to TRBD1 (5 bases). Germline loops: CDR1 MNHNS, CDR2 SASEGT. Trimming cost V 2 bases and J 0 bases, with 16 bases left between them. CDR3 size: 18 residues. Here the CDR3 DNA reads TGTGCCAGCAGTGAACCTGTGTGGCAGGGAACGAACACCGGGGAGCTGTTTTTT. Translation gives CASSEPVWQGTNTGELFF.

This chain uses TRBV5-1 with TRBJ1-2; maybe TRBD1 (5 bases). From germline, CDR1 is SGHRS and CDR2 YFSETQ. The CDR3 is made up of 14 amino acids. V was clipped by 0 bases and J by 8 bases, with 14 bases between them. CDR3 sequence (DNA): TGCGCCAGCAGCTTGGCCCCCAGGGAGGGGGGCTACACCTTC. Its translation: CASSLAPREGGYTF.

The V gene is TRBV2, the J gene TRBJ2-3; no clear D. The V and J ends lost 4 bases and 6 bases respectively, with 14 bases between them. CDR3 size: 14 residues. Germline V CDR1 and CDR2: SNHLY, FYNNEI. The CDR3 loop is CASSVFDDSDTQYF. The CDR3 bases are TGTGCCAGCAGTGTTTTCGATGATTCGGATACGCAGTATTTT.

The chain couples TRBV6-1 to TRBJ1-1; no firm D call. The CDR3 consists of 15 residues. CDR1 MNHNS and CDR2 SASEGT come from the germline V gene. Trimming took off 0 bases at V and 1 base at J, with 9 bases between the two ends. The CDR3 nucleotides read TGTGCCAGCAGTGAAGCCAGGTTGTGGAACACTGAAGCTTTCTTT. This sequence encodes CASSEARLWNTEAFF.

This clone was picked up one time. The rearrangement links TRBV9 to TRBJ2-3; D perhaps matches TRBD2 (6 bases). Trimming cost V 4 bases and J 0 bases, with 9 bases left between them. Germline CDR1 is SGDLS and CDR2 is YYNGEE. This CDR3 region has 14 residues. CDR3 coding DNA: TGTGCCAGCAGCATGGGGGGAAGCACAGATACGCAGTATTTT. Encoded protein: CASSMGGSTDTQYF.

For the CDR3, the DNA is TGTGCCTGGAGTCGGAAGACAGATCGCAATCAGCCCCAGCATTTT. The encoded protein is CAWSRKTDRNQPQHF. The chain carries TRBV30 and TRBJ1-5, with a tentative D call TRBD1 (5 bases). Germline-derived CDR1 and CDR2 are GTSNPN and SVGIG (reference sequence). V dropped 2 bases and J dropped 2 bases, with 13 bases sitting between them. This CDR3 is 15 amino acids long.

This clone was detected only once. The chain employs TRBV11-2 and TRBJ2-7; possible D gene TRBD1, 6 bases. CDR1 SGHAT and CDR2 FQNNGV come from the germline V gene. The ends were cut back, 5 bases at V and 6 bases at J, with 23 bases in the middle. This CDR3 is 16 amino acids long. The CDR3 here is CASSPQQGYLWGEQYF. In DNA form, the CDR3 reads TGTGCCAGCAGCCCACAACAGGGATACCTATGGGGCGAGCAGTACTTC.

The rearrangement joins TRBV7-9 to TRBJ1-1; maybe TRBD1 (6 bases). CDR1 is SEHNR, CDR2 FQNEAQ, per germline (reference sequence). Trimming stripped 5 bases from V and 4 bases from J, with 20 bases between. The CDR3 covers 16 residues. The CDR3 sequence: CASSQDWTALGTEAFF. The CDR3 nucleotides are TGTGCCAGCAGCCAGGATTGGACAGCCTTGGGCACTGAAGCTTTCTTT.

The V call is TRBV4-3, the J call TRBJ1-2, with TRBD1 matching 8 bases. Germline V CDR1 and CDR2: LGHNA, YSLEER. The CDR3 is 15 amino acids. J lost 5 bases, V lost 1 base, and 6 bases had no gene match. The CDR3 protein is CASSQGAGGSYGYTF. In nucleotides, the CDR3 is TGCGCCAGCAGCCAAGGAGCAGGGGGCTCATATGGCTACACCTTC.

This rearrangement joins TRBV20-1 to TRBJ1-1; D is ambiguous. The CDR3 has 11 amino acids. V dropped 3 bases and J dropped 1 base, with 3 bases sitting between them. The germline CDR1 and CDR2 sequences are DFQATT and SNEGSKA (reference sequence). In nucleotides, the CDR3 is TGCAGTGCTAGCTGGAACACTGAAGCTTTCTTT. It specifies CSASWNTEAFF.